The 28 T cell receptor beta chains reported below all come from one sample, sequenced in a study of CD8+ T cells in alopecia areata. RNA was extracted and reverse transcribed into cDNA as the sequencing template. TCRdb's copy holds only in-frame clones and misses some; the assay was immunoSEQ multiplex PCR. The table shows about 64,000 clones, with roughly 47% occurring only once. Sequencing used NKG2D-low CD8+ T cells sorted from blood. These receptors were obtained from a human donor with alopecia areata.

The gene calls are TRBV6-1 and TRBJ2-4; possible D gene TRBD2, 5 bases. Trimming cost V 1 base and J 0 bases, with 10 bases left between them. The length of the CDR3 is 16 residues. Per germline, CDR1 MNHNS and CDR2 SASEGT. CDR3 bases: TGTGCCAGCAGTGAAGATGAGGGTCTAGCCAAAAACATTCAGTACTTC. Its protein is CASSEDEGLAKNIQYF.

The chain couples TRBV27 to TRBJ2-7; D remains unclear. The germline V and J ends were trimmed by 2 bases and 2 bases, with 7 bases remaining between them. There are 13 residues in the CDR3. Germline V gene sequence: CDR1 MNHEY, CDR2 SMNVEV (reference sequence). The CDR3 DNA reads TGTGCCAGCAGTTTACTTGGGACCTACGAGCAGTACTTC. Its translation: CASSLLGTYEQYF.

This clone was recorded a few times. The chain recombines TRBV29-1 with TRBJ1-2; no clear D. This CDR3 has 12 amino acids. CDR1 and CDR2 (germline): SQVTM, ANQGSEA. Trimming stripped 8 bases from V and 7 bases from J, with 17 bases between. The CDR3 region is CSTPGREAGYTF. The CDR3 coding sequence is TGCAGCACCCCGGGGAGGGAAGCTGGCTACACCTTC.

A single count supports this clone. The V call is TRBV28, the J call TRBJ2-7; maybe TRBD1 (5 bases). Trimming removed 7 bases at V and 2 bases at J, with 9 bases between. Germline CDR1 reads MDHEN; CDR2 reads SYDVKM. The CDR3 contains 12 residues. The CDR3 loop is CASTGWAYEQYF. The CDR3 DNA reads TGTGCCAGCACAGGGTGGGCCTACGAGCAGTACTTC.

This clone has just a few counts. J is TRBJ1-1 and V is TRBV29-1, with TRBD1 identical over 9 bases. Germline V CDR1 and CDR2: SQVTM, ANQGSEA. The CDR3 covers 13 residues. The trim removed 5 bases at V and 5 bases at J, leaving 6 bases unmatched. CDR3 coding DNA: TGCAGCGTTTACAGGGGGCTGGAAACTGAAGCTTTCTTT. It encodes CSVYRGLETEAFF.

This clone was picked up a small number of times. The chain has TRBV7-8 and TRBJ2-3, with 9 nucleotides matching TRBD2. The CDR3 contains 15 residues. The ends lost 7 bases at V and 2 bases at J; junction bases unmatched: 7. Germline V CDR1 and CDR2: SGHVS, FQNEAQ. The CDR3 DNA is TGTGCCAGCACGCCTCTAGCGGGGATCACAGATACGCAGTATTTT. Translation gives CASTPLAGITDTQYF.

A few counts support this clone. This chain links TRBV27 with TRBJ2-1, with TRBD2 as a possible D gene (6 bases). CDR3 length equals 13 residues. Trimming took 0 bases from V and 7 from J, leaving 7 bases between them. Germline V gene sequence: CDR1 MNHEY, CDR2 SMNVEV (reference sequence). The CDR3 loop reads CASSLSTRNEQFF. CDR3 nucleotide sequence: TGTGCCAGCAGTTTATCGACTAGGAATGAGCAGTTCTTC.

The CDR3 sequence is CASSQFFGTGELFF. In DNA, the CDR3 is TGTGCCAGCAGCCAATTCTTCGGAACCGGGGAGCTGTTTTTT. The chain recombines TRBV14 with TRBJ2-2; D is unclear. The CDR3 spans 14 residues. Germline values: CDR1 SGHDN, CDR2 FVKESK. V shed 2 bases and J shed 5 bases, with 9 bases lying between them.

This chain joins TRBV29-1 and TRBJ2-2; 10 bases map to TRBD2. The CDR3 has 17 amino acids. V shed 1 base, J shed 4 bases, and the junction held 9 bases outside the gene matches. Germline V gene data show CDR1 as SQVTM and CDR2 as ANQGSEA. The CDR3 DNA reads as TGCAGCGTTGAAGGGGGAGTAGCGGGAGGCCTCACCGGGGAGCTGTTTTTT. Encoded protein: CSVEGGVAGGLTGELFF.

The rearrangement joins TRBV15 to TRBJ2-3; D is unclear. V lost 3 bases to trimming and J lost 0 bases, with 10 bases between them. Per germline, CDR1 LNHNV and CDR2 YYDKDF (reference sequence). The CDR3 covers 15 residues. Written as DNA, the CDR3 is TGTGCCACCAGCAGCTCAGATCCTAGCACAGATACGCAGTATTTT. Amino acids: CATSSSDPSTDTQYF.

V and J are TRBV25-1 and TRBJ2-3, with a tentative D call TRBD1 (5 bases). The CDR3 length is 15 residues. The germline CDR1 and CDR2 sequences are MGHDK and SYGVNS. V was cut by 1 base and J by 5 bases, with 13 bases left in between. The DNA for the CDR3 is TGTGCCAGCAGTGAATCTGGCAGGGCGGAAGATACGCAGTATTTT. It specifies CASSESGRAEDTQYF. Supplemented by reference TRBV25-1 and TRBJ2-3, the full variable domain reads EADIYQTPRYLVIGTGKKITLECSQTMGHDKMYWYQQDPGMELHLIHYSYGVNSTEKGDLSSESTVSRIRTEHFPLTLESARPSHTSQYLCASSESGRAEDTQYFGPGTRLTVL.

The CDR3: CASSGVLSGELFF. CDR3 bases: TGCGCCAGCAGCGGGGTCCTATCCGGGGAGCTGTTTTTT. This chain links TRBV4-3 with TRBJ2-2; the D is unclear. Germline CDR1 reads LGHNA; CDR2 reads YSLEER. The CDR3 is 13 amino acids. Between the trimmed V and J ends, which lost 5 bases and 6 bases, there was a span of 10 bases.

The chain has TRBV29-1 and TRBJ1-1, with D perhaps TRBD1 (5 bases). The CDR3 loop spans 12 amino acids. In germline, CDR1 is SQVTM, CDR2 ANQGSEA. As DNA, the CDR3 is TGCAGTGGGACCCTCGAAGGCACTGAAGCTTTCTTT. Translation: CSGTLEGTEAFF.

In DNA, the CDR3 is TGTGCCAGCAGCTTGTTCTTGACCAGCCCCTACGAGCAGTACTTC. Translated: CASSLFLTSPYEQYF. The chain joins TRBV5-6 to TRBJ2-7; D gene ambiguous. The germline CDR1 and CDR2 sequences are SGHDT and YYEEEE. The V end lost 1 base, the J end lost 2 bases, and 13 bases lay between the germline ends. The CDR3 contains 15 residues.

This chain joins TRBV14 and TRBJ2-5, with a possible D match to TRBD1 (6 bases). The V end lost 1 base, the J end lost 4 bases, and 13 bases lay between the germline ends. Germline-derived CDR1 and CDR2 are SGHDN and FVKESK. CDR3 length: 15 residues. The CDR3 spells CASSQGRGSAETQYF. The CDR3 bases are TGTGCCAGCAGCCAAGGCAGGGGATCGGCAGAGACCCAGTACTTC.

This clone was observed a handful of times. The V and J genes are TRBV4-3 and TRBJ2-7; 9 positions agree with TRBD1. CDR3 length: 14 residues. With 4 bases clipped from V and 4 bases from J, the junction kept 5 bases outside the gene matches. Germline values: CDR1 LGHNA, CDR2 YSLEER. CDR3 sequence reads: CASSPGTGQYEQYF. The CDR3 nucleotides are TGCGCCAGCAGCCCGGGGACAGGGCAGTACGAGCAGTACTTC.

V usage is TRBV6-6 and J usage is TRBJ2-2; D is unresolved. Between the trimmed V and J ends, which lost 3 bases and 4 bases, there was a span of 6 bases. There are 13 residues in the CDR3. The germline V gene encodes CDR1 MNHNY and CDR2 SVGAGI (reference sequence). The CDR3 nucleotides read TGTGCCAGCAGTTATCTGGGCACCGGGGAGCTGTTTTTT. It translates to CASSYLGTGELFF.

The J gene is TRBJ2-1, the V gene TRBV15; 8 bases align to TRBD1. From germline, CDR1 is LNHNV and CDR2 YYDKDF (reference sequence). This CDR3 is 14 amino acids long. V shed 7 bases, J shed 5 bases, and the junction held 7 bases outside the gene matches. DNA for the CDR3: TGTGCCACCACCAAGGACAGGGAAGACAATGAGCAGTTCTTC. Its protein product is CATTKDREDNEQFF.

This clone was detected ten times or more. The chain uses TRBV6-4 and TRBJ2-1, with TRBD2 identical over 9 bases. J was trimmed by 6 bases and V by 4 bases; bases with no gene match: 4. Germline V gene data show CDR1 as MRHNA and CDR2 as SNTAGT. The CDR3 length is 14 residues. In DNA form, the CDR3 reads TGTGCCAGCAGTGTTAGCGGGGGTGTCAATGAGCAGTTCTTC. Translated: CASSVSGGVNEQFF.

This clone was counted between two and nine times. The chain joins TRBV10-3 to TRBJ2-7, with 8 bases lining up with TRBD1. The germline V gene encodes CDR1 ENHRY and CDR2 SYGVKD. This CDR3 has 12 amino acids. J was trimmed by 6 bases and V by 10 bases; bases with no gene match: 8. The CDR3 coding sequence is TGTGCCACCGGACAGGGTGCCGTCGAGCAGTACTTC. It translates to CATGQGAVEQYF.

The chain employs TRBV7-9 and TRBJ2-3; 9 nucleotides align to TRBD2. CDR1 and CDR2 (germline): SEHNR, FQNEAQ (reference sequence). The CDR3 extends over 15 amino acids. V lost 1 base to trimming and J lost 4 bases; unmatched junction nucleotides: 3. The CDR3 loop reads CASSLELAGADTQYF. Written as DNA, the CDR3 is TGTGCCAGCAGCTTAGAGTTAGCGGGAGCAGATACGCAGTATTTT.

A remark on this clone: A much larger clone differs from this one at a single base, so this may be a read error. The chain carries TRBV9 and TRBJ2-7, with unresolved D. Deletions cut 3 bases from V and 5 bases from J, with 3 bases between. CDR1 SGDLS and CDR2 YYNGEE come from the germline V gene. The CDR3 is 10 amino acids. The CDR3 reads CASSGDEQYF. The CDR3 DNA reads as TGTGCCAGCAGCGGGGACGAGCAGTACTTC.

This chain joins TRBV13 and TRBJ1-1; no clear D gene. The V gene lost 1 base and the J gene lost 8 bases, with 8 bases spanning the gap. There are 12 residues in the CDR3. CDR1 and CDR2 (germline): PRHDT, FYEKMQ (reference sequence). CDR3 sequence (DNA): TGTGCCAGCAGCTTAGTCGCCAGGGAAGCTTTCTTT. Translation: CASSLVAREAFF.

The chain links TRBV29-1 to TRBJ2-1; 7 nucleotides align to TRBD1. The CDR3 is made up of 17 amino acids. V was pared by 3 bases and J by 9 bases, with 20 bases of the junction left unmatched. Germline values: CDR1 SQVTM, CDR2 ANQGSEA. CDR3 in DNA: TGCAGCGTTGAGGGCGTCTCTGGACAGGCCCCAATGGGTGAGCAGTTCTTC. This gives the protein CSVEGVSGQAPMGEQFF.

The chain has TRBV7-9 and TRBJ2-1, with 8 bases lining up with TRBD2. Germline CDR1 and CDR2: SEHNR and FQNEAQ (reference sequence). The trim removed 8 bases at V and 7 bases at J, leaving 4 bases unmatched. CDR3 length: 12 amino acids. CDR3 DNA: TGTGCCAGCCGGGAGGGGCGGAATGAGCAGTTCTTC. It encodes CASREGRNEQFF.

The CDR3 is CACLGSYTGELFF. In DNA form, the CDR3 reads TGTGCCTGCCTAGGGTCCTACACCGGGGAGCTGTTTTTT. The chain has TRBV30 and TRBJ2-2, with D hard to call. CDR1 and CDR2 (germline): GTSNPN, SVGIG (reference sequence). The CDR3 is 13 amino acids. The V end was cut by 6 bases, the J end by 3 bases, with 11 bases between.

The gene calls are TRBV20-1 and TRBJ2-1; D gene unclear. The length of the CDR3 is 10 residues. V lost 4 bases and J 5 bases, leaving 3 bases between the germline ends. The germline CDR1 and CDR2 sequences are DFQATT and SNEGSKA (reference sequence). DNA for the CDR3: TGCAGTGCTATTGACAATGAGCAGTTCTTC. It encodes CSAIDNEQFF.

The table lists this clone with a few counts. The chain links TRBV5-1 to TRBJ1-2, with D maybe TRBD1 (5 bases). The CDR3 has 17 residues. CDR1 is SGHRS and CDR2 is YFSETQ in the germline V gene. V lost 4 bases to trimming and J lost 0 bases, with 19 bases between them. CDR3 residues: CASSPLGTEYSNYGYTF. DNA for the CDR3: TGCGCCAGCAGCCCTCTTGGGACCGAGTACTCTAACTATGGCTACACCTTC.